A single sample is the source of the 21 T cell receptor beta chains below, sequenced in a study of shared clonotypes between healthy human individuals. The method was immunoSEQ multiplex PCR; TCRdb's version includes in-frame clones alone and lacks a portion of them. The repertoire includes fewer than 850,000 clones, about 97% of them detected once, and under 0.25% sits in the top ten. The naive CD8 fraction comprised CD45RO-negative cells positively selected for CCR7 and excluded terminally differentiated effector memory CD45RA+ cells. The sequencing sample was made of naive CD8+ T cells sorted from blood. Receptors were obtained from a man aged 25 to 40 in good health.

With respect to this clone: The same CDR3 arises from other DNA sequences in this sample as well. The CDR3 loop is CASRDRYNEQFF. In DNA, the CDR3 is TGTGCCAGCAGGGACAGGTACAATGAGCAGTTCTTC. This sequence joins TRBV2 and TRBJ2-1; 7 nucleotides match TRBD1. The CDR3 runs 12 residues. Germline V lookup: CDR1 SNHLY, CDR2 FYNNEI. J was trimmed by 4 bases and V by 6 bases; bases with no gene match: 0.

This chain joins TRBV7-9 and TRBJ2-5; D is ambiguous. Trimming took off 2 bases at V and 4 bases at J, with 17 bases between the two ends. The CDR3 loop spans 16 amino acids. Germline loops: CDR1 SEHNR, CDR2 FQNEAQ (reference sequence). The CDR3 loop reads CASSLIPAHTGETQYF. The CDR3 nucleotides are TGTGCCAGCAGCTTAATTCCGGCGCATACGGGAGAGACCCAGTACTTC. The full variable domain, completed using reference TRBV7-9 and TRBJ2-5, is DTGVSQNPRHKITKRGQNVTFRCDPISEHNRLYWYRQTLGQGPEFLTYFQNEAQLEKSRLLSDRFSAERPKGSFSTLEIQRTEQGDSAMYLCASSLIPAHTGETQYFGPGTRLLVL.

The chain has TRBV4-1 and TRBJ2-1, with D perhaps matching TRBD1 (5 bases). The V and J ends lost 1 base and 10 bases respectively, with 11 bases between them. CDR1 is MGHRA, CDR2 YSYEKL, per germline. The CDR3 has 13 amino acids. The DNA for the CDR3 is TGCGCCAGCAGCCAAGTAAGGGGTCAAGAGCAGTTCTTC. It translates to CASSQVRGQEQFF.

The V call is TRBV7-9, the J call TRBJ2-7; no clear D gene. Germline CDR1 is SEHNR and CDR2 is FQNEAQ (reference sequence). V lost 5 bases and J 4 bases, leaving 12 bases between the germline ends. The CDR3 is 13 residues long. The CDR3 reads CASSHQVEYEQYF. The CDR3 DNA reads as TGTGCCAGCAGCCATCAGGTAGAATACGAGCAGTACTTC.

As to this clone: Different DNA sequences within this sample yield the same CDR3. J is TRBJ2-7 and V is TRBV13; no firm D call. The CDR3 contains 11 residues. V lost 2 bases to trimming and J lost 4 bases, with 3 bases between them. The germline gives CDR1 PRHDT, CDR2 FYEKMQ (reference sequence). CDR3 region: CASSLRYEQYF. CDR3 DNA sequence: TGTGCCAGCAGCTTAAGGTACGAGCAGTACTTC.

CDR3 DNA: TGTGCCATCAGTGAGAGTGGAGGGCCCATCTCTGGGGCCAACGTCCTGACTTTC. Its protein product is CAISESGGPISGANVLTF. V and J are TRBV10-3 and TRBJ2-6; D possibly corresponds to TRBD2 (6 bases). CDR1 and CDR2 from the germline V gene are ENHRY and SYGVKD. The CDR3 runs 18 residues. Trimming left V 2 bases short and J 0 bases short, with 14 bases between.

The rearrangement links TRBV19 to TRBJ1-1; D not certain. The CDR3 contains 15 residues. Looked up from germline, CDR1 is LNHDA and CDR2 is SQIVND (reference sequence). Trimming cost V 7 bases and J 3 bases, with 18 bases left between them. CDR3 in DNA: TGTGCCAGTACCTCTATGGGGATATCCTACACTGAAGCTTTCTTT. As protein: CASTSMGISYTEAFF.

The genes are TRBV29-1 and TRBJ2-1; 8 bases agree with TRBD2. The V segment lost 7 bases and the J segment 6 bases; nucleotides outside the gene matches: 8. In germline, CDR1 is SQVTM, CDR2 ANQGSEA. CDR3 length: 13 amino acids. The CDR3 loop reads CSAQLAESNEQFF. The CDR3 DNA follows: TGCAGCGCCCAACTAGCGGAGAGCAATGAGCAGTTCTTC.

This chain joins TRBV5-1 and TRBJ1-2; unclear D gene. Trimming cost V 3 bases and J 10 bases, with 16 bases left between them. The CDR3 loop spans 13 amino acids. Germline V CDR1 and CDR2: SGHRS, YFSETQ. CDR3 DNA sequence: TGCGCCAGCAGCTCGCCCAGTCCAAACGACTACACCTTC. Translating gives CASSSPSPNDYTF.

The chain recombines TRBV7-9 with TRBJ2-3; tentatively, D is TRBD2 (6 bases). Germline CDR1 reads SEHNR; CDR2 reads FQNEAQ (reference sequence). Trimming took 5 bases from V and 0 from J, leaving 12 bases between them. The CDR3 consists of 15 residues. CDR3 in amino acids: CASSDGGGSTDTQYF. The CDR3 DNA follows: TGTGCCAGCAGCGACGGAGGAGGGAGCACAGATACGCAGTATTTT. The full variable domain, in which reference TRBV7-9 and TRBJ2-3 provide the parts outside the CDR3, is DTGVSQNPRHKITKRGQNVTFRCDPISEHNRLYWYRQTLGQGPEFLTYFQNEAQLEKSRLLSDRFSAERPKGSFSTLEIQRTEQGDSAMYLCASSDGGGSTDTQYFGPGTRLTVL.

The CDR3 nucleotides are TGCAGTGCTCTGCGGGGCTACACCTTC. It yields the protein CSALRGYTF. The V and J genes are TRBV20-1 and TRBJ1-2; D unclear. In germline, CDR1 is DFQATT, CDR2 SNEGSKA (reference sequence). V gave up 5 bases and J gave up 8 bases, with 6 bases separating them. The CDR3 is 9 residues long.

This rearrangement joins TRBV27 to TRBJ1-5, with D possibly being TRBD1 (5 bases). V was pared by 5 bases and J by 6 bases, with 14 bases between. The germline CDR1 and CDR2 sequences are MNHEY and SMNVEV (reference sequence). This CDR3 contains 14 residues. CDR3 amino acids: CASSPAGGGQPQHF. The CDR3 bases are TGTGCCAGCAGTCCCGCGGGCGGGGGTCAGCCCCAGCATTTT.

The chain has TRBV6-1 and TRBJ2-4, with 8 nucleotides matching TRBD1. V shed 6 bases and J 7 bases; nucleotides not matched to a gene: 8. Germline V gene lookup returns CDR1 MNHNS and CDR2 SASEGT. The CDR3 covers 14 residues. CDR3 in amino acids: CASRERTGLNIQYF. The CDR3 nucleotides read TGTGCCAGCAGGGAGAGGACAGGGCTGAACATTCAGTACTTC.

The chain is built from TRBV19 and TRBJ2-6; TRBD1 matches at 7 bases. Germline-derived CDR1 and CDR2 are LNHDA and SQIVND (reference sequence). The CDR3 covers 17 residues. The V gene end was trimmed by 7 bases and the J gene end by 0 bases; junction bases not matched to a gene: 9. The CDR3: CASMPGQTYSGANVLTF. In DNA form, the CDR3 reads TGTGCCAGTATGCCGGGACAGACCTACTCTGGGGCCAACGTCCTGACTTTC.

Remarks on this clone: Different DNA sequences within this sample yield the same CDR3. V and J are TRBV28 and TRBJ2-7; 10 bases are shared with TRBD2. In germline, CDR1 is MDHEN, CDR2 SYDVKM. V was pared by 3 bases and J by 2 bases, with 4 bases of the junction left unmatched. The CDR3 covers 15 residues. The CDR3: CASSLGLAGAYEQYF. DNA of the CDR3: TGTGCCAGCAGTTTGGGGCTAGCGGGGGCCTACGAGCAGTACTTC.

The V gene is TRBV27, the J gene TRBJ2-2; TRBD1 matches at 7 bases. Germline assignment: CDR1 MNHEY and CDR2 SMNVEV (reference sequence). CDR3 length: 12 residues. V dropped 6 bases and J dropped 9; count of bases not matched to a gene: 4. This chain's CDR3 is CASRQGGWELFF. The DNA of the CDR3 is TGTGCCAGCAGGCAAGGGGGCTGGGAGCTGTTTTTT.

V gene TRBV5-4 combines with J gene TRBJ1-4, with no clear D. This CDR3 is built from 12 residues. V dropped 4 bases and J dropped 6 bases, with 7 bases sitting between them. Germline CDR1 and CDR2: SGHNT and YYREEE (reference sequence). In DNA form, the CDR3 reads TGTGCCAGCAGCGGCGAAGATGAAAAACTGTTTTTT. Residues: CASSGEDEKLFF.

This clone was seen a single time. The rearrangement uses TRBV30 and TRBJ2-2; D tentatively fits TRBD1 or TRBD2 (5 bases each). Trimming stripped 5 bases from V and 5 bases from J, with 12 bases between. This CDR3 has 13 amino acids. Germline CDR1 reads GTSNPN; CDR2 reads SVGIG (reference sequence). The DNA of the CDR3 is TGTGCCTGGCGGGGCCCGCCTACCGGGGAGCTGTTTTTT. Protein sequence: CAWRGPPTGELFF.

The chain uses TRBV10-3 and TRBJ2-3, with 7 bases that match TRBD2. Germline values: CDR1 ENHRY, CDR2 SYGVKD. The length of the CDR3 is 15 residues. V lost 4 bases, J lost 2 bases, and 6 bases stayed unmatched. The CDR3 region has the DNA TGTGCCATCAGTGTAGGGCTAGCGGCCACAGATACGCAGTATTTT. Translated, it gives CAISVGLAATDTQYF.

This clone was picked up one time. Other DNA sequences of this sample code for an identical CDR3. V gene TRBV19 combines with J gene TRBJ1-1; a weak D match, TRBD1 (5 bases). Trimming took 1 base from V and 1 from J, leaving 7 bases between them. Germline V gene sequence: CDR1 LNHDA, CDR2 SQIVND (reference sequence). This CDR3 comprises 14 residues. CDR3 nucleotides: TGTGCCAGTAGTATAGCCGGGGGGAACACTGAAGCTTTCTTT. This translates into CASSIAGGNTEAFF.

This chain joins TRBV10-1 and TRBJ2-1; 12 nucleotides line up with TRBD2. There are 15 residues in the CDR3. The V and J ends lost 3 bases and 6 bases, in that order; junction bases with no gene match: 3. From germline, CDR1 is WNHNN and CDR2 SYGVQD (reference sequence). The chain's CDR3 is CASSELAGGLNEQFF. The CDR3 nucleotides are TGCGCCAGCAGTGAACTAGCGGGAGGCCTCAATGAGCAGTTCTTC.